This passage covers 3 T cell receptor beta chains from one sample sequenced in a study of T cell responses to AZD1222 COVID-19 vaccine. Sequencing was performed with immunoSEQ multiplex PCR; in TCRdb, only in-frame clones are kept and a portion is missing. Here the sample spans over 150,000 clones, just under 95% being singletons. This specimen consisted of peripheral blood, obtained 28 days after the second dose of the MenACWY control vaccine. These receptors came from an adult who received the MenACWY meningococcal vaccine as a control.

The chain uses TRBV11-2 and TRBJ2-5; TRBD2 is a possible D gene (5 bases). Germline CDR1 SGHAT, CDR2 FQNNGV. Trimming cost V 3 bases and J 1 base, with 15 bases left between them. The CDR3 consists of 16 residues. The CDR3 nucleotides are TGTGCCAGCAGCTTGCGGTTGTACGCGGGCCAAGAGACCCAGTACTTC. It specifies CASSLRLYAGQETQYF.

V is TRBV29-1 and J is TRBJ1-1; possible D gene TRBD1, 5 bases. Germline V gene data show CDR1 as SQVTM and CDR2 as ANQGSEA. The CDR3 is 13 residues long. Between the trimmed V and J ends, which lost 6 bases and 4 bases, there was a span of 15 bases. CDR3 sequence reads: CSVLPGGSTEAFF. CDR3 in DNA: TGCAGCGTGTTACCTGGGGGGAGCACTGAAGCTTTCTTT.

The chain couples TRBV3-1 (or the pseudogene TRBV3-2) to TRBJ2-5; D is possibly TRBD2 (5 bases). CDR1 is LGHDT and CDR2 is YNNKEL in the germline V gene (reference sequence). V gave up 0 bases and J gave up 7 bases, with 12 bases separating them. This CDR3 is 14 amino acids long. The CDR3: CASSQERTVGTQYF. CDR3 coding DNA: TGTGCCAGCAGCCAAGAACGGACTGTTGGGACCCAGTACTTC.